The T cell receptor beta chain under discussion was sequenced for a study of shared clonotypes between healthy human individuals. Whole-study results and caveats: Compared with memory subsets, naive subsets generally had larger estimated richness. Sorted-subset sequencing was shown by rarefaction to be incomplete despite large depth.

In regard to this clone: Its antigen is still unknown.

The method was immunoSEQ multiplex PCR; TCRdb's version includes in-frame clones alone and lacks a portion of them. Of about 1 million clones listed, about 74% are singletons. CDR3 length: 15 amino acids. In germline, CDR1 is SGHNT, CDR2 YYREEE (reference sequence). After removal of 1 base from V and 9 bases from J, the junction contained 8 bases not matched to a gene. V is TRBV5-4 and J is TRBJ2-2; 8 bases agree with TRBD2. Source material: memory CD4+ T cells sorted from blood. Subset given: CD45RA-negative fraction. The receptor comes from a man between 18 and 35 years old in good health. The chain's CDR3 is CASSLSGGAMRELFF. The CDR3, as DNA: TGTGCCAGCAGCTTGAGCGGGGGTGCTATGAGGGAGCTGTTTTTT. Complete variable domain (other parts from reference TRBV5-4 and TRBJ2-2): ETGVTQSPTHLIKTRGQQVTLRCSSQSGHNTVSWYQQALGQGPQFIFQYYREEENGRGNFPPRFSGLQFPNYSSELNVNALELDDSALYLCASSLSGGAMRELFFGEGSRLTVL.